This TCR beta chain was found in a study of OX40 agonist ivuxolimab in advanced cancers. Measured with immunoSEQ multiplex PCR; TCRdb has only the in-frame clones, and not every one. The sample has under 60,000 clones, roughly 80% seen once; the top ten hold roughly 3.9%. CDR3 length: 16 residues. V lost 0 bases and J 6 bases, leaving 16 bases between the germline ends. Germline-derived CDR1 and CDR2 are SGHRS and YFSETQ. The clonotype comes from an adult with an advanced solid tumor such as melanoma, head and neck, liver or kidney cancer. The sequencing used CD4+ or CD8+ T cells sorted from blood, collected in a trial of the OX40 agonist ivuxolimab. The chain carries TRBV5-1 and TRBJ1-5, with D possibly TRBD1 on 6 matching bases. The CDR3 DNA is TGCGCCAGCAGCTTGGGACGGCAGGGGAGCGGTCAGCCCCAGCATTTT. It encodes CASSLGRQGSGQPQHF.